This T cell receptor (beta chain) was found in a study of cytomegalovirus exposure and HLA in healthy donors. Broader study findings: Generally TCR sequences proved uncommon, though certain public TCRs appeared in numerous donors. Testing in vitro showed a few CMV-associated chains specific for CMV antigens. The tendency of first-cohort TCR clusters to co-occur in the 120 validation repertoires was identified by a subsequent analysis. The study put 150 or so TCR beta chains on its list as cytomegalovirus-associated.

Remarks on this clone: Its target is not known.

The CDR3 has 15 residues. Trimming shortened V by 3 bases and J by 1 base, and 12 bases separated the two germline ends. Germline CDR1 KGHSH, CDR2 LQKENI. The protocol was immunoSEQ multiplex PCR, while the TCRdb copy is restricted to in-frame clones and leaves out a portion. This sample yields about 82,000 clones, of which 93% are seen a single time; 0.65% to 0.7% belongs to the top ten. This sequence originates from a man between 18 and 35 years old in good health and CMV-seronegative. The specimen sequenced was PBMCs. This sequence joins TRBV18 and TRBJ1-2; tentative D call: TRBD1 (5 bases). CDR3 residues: CASSPNQGSNYGYTF. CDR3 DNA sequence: TGTGCCAGCTCACCGAACCAGGGAAGTAACTATGGCTACACCTTC.